The clone carrying this TCR beta chain came up many times. Its antigen is still unknown. The data were taken from a study of regulatory T cells in long-lasting Graves disease. Study-level points and caveats: Accuracy might have suffered from few samples.

Arm-PCR of CDR3 regions and iRepertoire HTBI primers were the basis on which TCR beta libraries were built. TCRdb independently ran MiXCR on the multiplex PCR reads; one entry per CDR3 protein. The data contain hundreds of thousands of distinct CDR3 sequences, about 22% of them singletons. The germline V gene has CDR1 SNHLY and CDR2 FYNNEI. Trimming cost V 5 bases and J 7 bases; bases outside gene matches: 5. The CDR3 has 14 residues. Time point specified: persistent/refractory GD, antithyroid drugs over 5 years with positive TRAb. PBMC RNA was the source of the TCR library. This sequence was found in a female donor with Graves disease. This chain joins TRBV2 and TRBJ1-4, with 9 bases that match TRBD1. This specimen was peripheral blood mononuclear cells (PBMCs), taken when the disease was refractory, from a patient treated with antithyroid drugs. For the CDR3, the DNA is TGTGCCAGCAGTACCGGGACAGGGAGTGAAAAACTGTTTTTT. It is translated as CASSTGTGSEKLFF. Combining the CDR3 with reference TRBV2 and TRBJ1-4 gives the whole variable domain EPEVTQTPSHQVTQMGQEVILRCVPISNHLYFYWYRQILGQKVEFLVSFYNNEISEKSEIFDDQFSVERPDGSNFTLKIRSTKLEDSAMYFCASSTGTGSEKLFFGSGTQLSVL.